The TCR beta chain under discussion was sequenced for a study of OX40 agonist ivuxolimab in advanced cancers. Data came from immunoSEQ multiplex PCR; TCRdb stores just in-frame clones and leaves some out. Seen here are some 83,000 clones, about nine tenths observed once, and the top ten hold about 0.75%. This clone was observed a handful of times. The TCR sequence derives from an adult with an advanced solid tumor such as melanoma, head and neck, liver or kidney cancer. The sample was CD4+ or CD8+ T cells sorted from blood, taken in a trial of the OX40 agonist ivuxolimab.

DNA of the CDR3: TGTGCCAGCAGCTTCCTAGGGGTCGCGAACACCGGGGAGCTGTTTTTT. Translated: CASSFLGVANTGELFF. The gene calls are TRBV6-6 and TRBJ2-2; D is possibly TRBD1 (5 bases). CDR1 MNHNY and CDR2 SVGAGI come from the germline V gene (reference sequence). Trimming removed 6 bases at V and 0 bases at J, with 14 bases between. The CDR3 is 16 amino acids.